The T cell receptor (beta chain) described here comes from a study of high-grade serous ovarian cancer treatment subgroups. Germline assignment: CDR1 SQVTM and CDR2 ANQGSEA. This CDR3 has 14 residues. Trimming cost V 3 bases and J 0 bases, with 11 bases left between them. The tumor samples were collected prior to definitive surgery or chemotherapy. Sequencing was performed with immunoSEQ multiplex PCR; in TCRdb, only in-frame clones are kept and a portion is missing. Counted here are about 30,000 clones, around 84% occurring once; the ten biggest clones make up 2.1%. This chain uses TRBV29-1 with TRBJ1-2, with D unclear. The receptor's source is a human donor with high-grade serous ovarian cancer. The sequenced sample was tumor tissue. The CDR3 region is CSVEVNEANYGYTF. The CDR3 region has the DNA TGCAGCGTTGAGGTCAACGAAGCTAACTATGGCTACACCTTC. The full variable domain, rest sourced from reference TRBV29-1 and TRBJ1-2, is SAVISQKPSRDICQRGTSLTIQCQVDSQVTMMFWYRQQPGQSLTLIATANQGSEATYESGFVIDKFPISRPNLTFSTLTVSNMSPEDSSIYLCSVEVNEANYGYTFGSGTRLTVV.